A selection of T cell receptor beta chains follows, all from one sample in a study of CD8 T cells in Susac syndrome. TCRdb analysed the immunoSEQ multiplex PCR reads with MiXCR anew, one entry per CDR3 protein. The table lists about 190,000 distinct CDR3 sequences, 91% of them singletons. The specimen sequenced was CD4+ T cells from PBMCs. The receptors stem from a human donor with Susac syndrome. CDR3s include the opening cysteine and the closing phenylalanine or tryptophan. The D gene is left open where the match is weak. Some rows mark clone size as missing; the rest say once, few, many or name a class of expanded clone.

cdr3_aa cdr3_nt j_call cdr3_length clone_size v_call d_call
CASSVRTGGGDEQFF TGTGCCAGCAGCGTAAGGACGGGAGGGGGAGATGAGCAGTTCTTC TRBJ2-1 15 . TRBV9 TRBD2
CASSFSGYHEQYF TGTGCCAGCAGCTTTTCCGGGTACCACGAGCAGTACTTC TRBJ2-7 13 . TRBV5-5 .
CASSPTGLAGGRTGELFF TGTGCCAGCAGCCCTACGGGACTAGCGGGGGGGCGTACCGGGGAGCTGTTTTTT TRBJ2-2 18 . TRBV3-1 TRBD2
CASRPGGWVWTEAFF TGTGCCAGCAGACCAGGGGGATGGGTCTGGACTGAAGCTTTCTTT TRBJ1-1 15 . TRBV6-1 TRBD1
CASSTTGGAHTQYF TGTGCCAGTAGTACGACGGGGGGGGCGCATACGCAGTATTTT TRBJ2-3 14 . TRBV19 TRBD2
CASSWFGAANTGELFF TGTGCCAGCAGCTGGTTCGGGGCCGCGAACACCGGGGAGCTGTTTTTT TRBJ2-2 16 . TRBV28 .
CASSYGGGHISYEQYF TGTGCCAGCAGTTACGGGGGCGGCCATATCTCCTACGAGCAGTACTTC TRBJ2-7 16 . TRBV6-2/TRBV6-3 .
CASSEKIGTQYF TGTGCCAGCAGTGAAAAAATCGGGACCCAGTACTTC TRBJ2-5 12 . TRBV6-1 .
CAISESSEQYF TGTGCCATCAGTGAGTCGAGTGAGCAGTACTTC TRBJ2-7 11 . TRBV10-3 .
CASSPGTGVPEQFF TGTGCCAGCAGTCCCGGGACAGGGGTTCCTGAGCAGTTCTTC TRBJ2-1 14 once TRBV2 TRBD1
CASSLAVGSNTGELFF TGCGCCAGCAGCTTGGCCGTGGGATCGAACACCGGGGAGCTGTTTTTT TRBJ2-2 16 once TRBV5-1 .
CASSEALQGLREQYF TGTGCCAGCAGTGAAGCGCTACAGGGGTTAAGGGAGCAGTACTTC TRBJ2-7 15 . TRBV6-1 TRBD1
CASTLTRYTGELFF TGTGCCAGCACCCTCACTAGATACACCGGGGAGCTGTTTTTT TRBJ2-2 14 . TRBV27 .
CASLRDAEAFF TGTGCCAGCCTCAGGGACGCTGAAGCTTTCTTT TRBJ1-1 11 . TRBV7-9 .
CSARVFGMMNQPQHF TGCAGTGCTAGAGTTTTTGGAATGATGAACCAGCCCCAGCATTTT TRBJ1-5 15 . TRBV20-1 .
CASKASGGNEQFF TGTGCCAGCAAGGCTAGCGGGGGAAATGAGCAGTTCTTC TRBJ2-1 13 . TRBV6-5 TRBD2
CAISESITNTATDTQYF TGTGCCATCAGTGAGTCGATTACAAACACCGCTACAGATACGCAGTATTTT TRBJ2-3 17 . TRBV10-3 .
CASSQQTGTAQFF TGTGCCAGCAGCCAACAAACCGGGACAGCTCAGTTCTTC TRBJ2-1 13 . TRBV3-1 TRBD1
CAYSGGAYNEQFF TGTGCATATAGCGGGGGGGCCTACAATGAGCAGTTCTTC TRBJ2-1 13 . TRBV30 TRBD2
CASSQFLLGPPREQYF TGCGCCAGCAGCCAATTTCTCTTAGGACCCCCGAGGGAGCAGTACTTC TRBJ2-7 16 . TRBV4-1 .
CSGEGWNEQFF TGCAGCGGCGAGGGTTGGAATGAGCAGTTCTTC TRBJ2-1 11 . TRBV29-1 .
CASRGQPSTGELFF TGTGCCAGCAGGGGACAGCCAAGTACCGGGGAGCTGTTTTTT TRBJ2-2 14 . TRBV2 TRBD1
CASSYGRAGDSPLHF TGTGCCAGCAGTTACGGCAGGGCAGGGGATTCACCCCTCCACTTT TRBJ1-6 15 . TRBV6-5 .
CASSYYATGELFF TGTGCCAGCAGCTACTACGCTACCGGGGAGCTGTTTTTT TRBJ2-2 13 . TRBV7-2 .
CASSIPTQNTEAFF TGTGCCAGTAGTATACCCACACAGAACACTGAAGCTTTCTTT TRBJ1-1 14 . TRBV19 .
CASSYRQGNPIF TGTGCCAGCAGTTACAGACAGGGGAATCCTATCTTT TRBJ1-4 12 once TRBV28 TRBD1
CATSDGGQRNEKLFF TGTGCCACCAGTGATGGCGGCCAACGGAATGAAAAACTGTTTTTT TRBJ1-4 15 . TRBV24-1 .
CASSLSGGKETQYF TGTGCCAGTAGCCTAAGCGGGGGAAAAGAGACCCAGTACTTC TRBJ2-5 14 . TRBV19 TRBD2
CASSVASGRSSTEAFF TGTGCCAGCAGCGTAGCCTCGGGGAGGAGTTCCACTGAAGCTTTCTTT TRBJ1-1 16 . TRBV9 .
CSAPDFSNYGYTF TGCAGTGCTCCGGACTTCTCTAACTATGGCTACACCTTC TRBJ1-2 13 . TRBV20-1 .
CASESGGYNEQFF TGTGCCAGCGAGAGCGGGGGGTACAATGAGCAGTTCTTC TRBJ2-1 13 . TRBV12-3/TRBV12-4 TRBD2
CTRLPDRGLGDTQYF TGCACCAGACTCCCGGACAGGGGGCTCGGAGATACGCAGTATTTT TRBJ2-3 15 . TRBV1 .
CASSKDPDTQYF TGTGCCAGCAGCAAAGATCCCGATACGCAGTATTTT TRBJ2-3 12 . TRBV4-2 .
CASSQGTSGRTGELFF TGTGCCAGCAGCCAGGGGACTAGCGGGAGAACCGGGGAGCTGTTTTTT TRBJ2-2 16 . TRBV3-1 TRBD2
CASSSTGTALYEQYF TGTGCCAGCAGTTCTACCGGGACAGCCCTCTACGAGCAGTACTTC TRBJ2-7 15 . TRBV6-6 TRBD1
CASSLTGTGDEQYF TGTGCCAGCAGCTTAACGGGGACAGGGGACGAGCAGTACTTC TRBJ2-7 14 . TRBV7-9 TRBD1
CASSSPHGGLLLSSYEQYF TGTGCCAGCAGCTCCCCTCACGGGGGGCTACTCTTAAGCTCCTACGAGCAGTACTTC TRBJ2-7 19 . TRBV7-2 .
CAISESISGNLNYGYTF TGTGCCATCAGTGAGTCGATTTCGGGGAACCTTAACTATGGCTACACCTTC TRBJ1-2 17 . TRBV10-3 .
CASSIQGTNQPQHF TGTGCCAGTAGTATTCAGGGGACGAATCAGCCCCAGCATTTT TRBJ1-5 14 . TRBV19 .
CASSKEGTEAFF TGTGCCAGCAGTAAAGAGGGCACTGAAGCTTTCTTT TRBJ1-1 12 . TRBV12-3/TRBV12-4 .
CSAPKPGGDTEAFF TGCAGTGCCCCAAAGCCCGGAGGCGACACTGAAGCTTTCTTT TRBJ1-1 14 . TRBV20-1 .
CASSPRDGDQPQHF TGTGCCAGCAGCCCCCGGGACGGCGATCAGCCCCAGCATTTT TRBJ1-5 14 once TRBV7-9 .
CASSEFVRDEQYF TGTGCCAGCAGTGAATTTGTGCGGGACGAGCAGTACTTC TRBJ2-7 13 . TRBV2 .
CSARPWGVQGDEQFF TGCAGTGCTAGACCATGGGGGGTCCAGGGGGATGAGCAGTTCTTC TRBJ2-1 15 once TRBV20-1 .
CASSFPSVSGEQFF TGTGCCAGCAGTTTCCCTAGCGTTTCTGGTGAGCAGTTCTTC TRBJ2-1 14 . TRBV27 .
CASRFGGPPSDTQYF TGTGCCAGCAGGTTCGGGGGGCCCCCTAGCGATACGCAGTATTTT TRBJ2-3 15 . TRBV6-2/TRBV6-3 .
CASSLSFAGNTEAFF TGCGCCAGCAGCTTGAGTTTTGCAGGGAACACTGAAGCTTTCTTT TRBJ1-1 15 . TRBV5-1 .
CASSPPAGVGPGELFF TGTGCCAGCAGCCCCCCAGCGGGGGTGGGTCCCGGGGAGCTGTTTTTT TRBJ2-2 16 . TRBV3-1 TRBD2
CASSLGGHGVPDIQYF TGCGCCAGCAGCTTGGGGGGACACGGAGTTCCGGACATTCAGTACTTC TRBJ2-4 16 . TRBV5-1 .
CSAPGQGANTEAFF TGCAGTGCACCGGGACAGGGGGCGAACACTGAAGCTTTCTTT TRBJ1-1 14 . TRBV20-1 TRBD1
CASSESGTYNSPLHF TGCGCCAGCAGTGAGTCGGGTACCTATAATTCACCCCTCCACTTT TRBJ1-6 15 . TRBV10-2 .
CSARSGAKTEAFF TGCAGTGCTAGGTCGGGTGCGAAGACTGAAGCTTTCTTT TRBJ1-1 13 . TRBV20-1 .
CASSPNTDTQYF TGTGCCAGCTCACCTAACACAGATACGCAGTATTTT TRBJ2-3 12 . TRBV18 .
CASSRQGLDAGNTIYF TGTGCCAGCAGCAGACAGGGACTAGATGCCGGAAACACCATATATTTT TRBJ1-3 16 . TRBV12-3/TRBV12-4 TRBD1
CASSIGGGSREKLFF TGCGCCAGCAGCATTGGCGGGGGATCTCGAGAAAAACTGTTTTTT TRBJ1-4 15 . TRBV5-1 .
CASSLDTGQGGEQYF TGTGCCAGCAGCTTAGATACGGGACAGGGAGGGGAGCAGTACTTC TRBJ2-7 15 . TRBV11-2 TRBD1
CASSSRGRTGEFLNYGYTF TGTGCCAGCAGCTCTAGGGGTCGGACAGGAGAATTCCTTAACTATGGCTACACCTTC TRBJ1-2 19 once TRBV7-9 TRBD1
CASTGGGAWETQYF TGTGCCAGCACGGGCGGGGGGGCTTGGGAGACCCAGTACTTC TRBJ2-5 14 . TRBV6-1 TRBD2